This T cell receptor beta chain was observed in a study of shared clonotypes between healthy human individuals. TCRdb's table, derived via immunoSEQ multiplex PCR, lists solely in-frame clones and lacks some. The sample carries over a million clones, 98% recorded once. A CD45RA-negative memory subset and a CD45RA+ naive subset were separated from the CD4+ cells. Sequenced sample: naive CD4+ T cells sorted from blood. Subset noted: CD45RA+ positively selected. This clonotype originated in a man younger than 40 in good health.

The chain's CDR3 is CASSFTTSVMVEQYF. For the CDR3, the DNA is TGCGCCAGCAGCTTCACAACATCGGTAATGGTGGAGCAGTACTTC. The gene calls are TRBV5-1 and TRBJ2-7; no firm D call. The CDR3 has 15 amino acids. Trimming stripped 2 bases from V and 7 bases from J, with 19 bases between. Germline V gene data show CDR1 as SGHRS and CDR2 as YFSETQ.